Sequencing of this T cell receptor beta chain was carried out in a study of shared clonotypes between healthy human individuals. Method: immunoSEQ multiplex PCR; TCRdb's copy keeps in-frame clones and lacks some. This table holds 600,000 or so clones, roughly 96% found once. Looked up from germline, CDR1 is SGHAT and CDR2 is FQDESV (reference sequence). CDR3 length: 15 amino acids. The ends lost 4 bases at V and 2 bases at J; junction bases unmatched: 8. CD8 cells regarded as naive lacked CD45RO, were positively chosen for CCR7, and omitted terminally differentiated effector memory CD45RA+ cells. The sequence was collected from a woman aged 30 to 39 in good health. The chain uses TRBV11-1 and TRBJ2-7; 7 nucleotides match TRBD2. Sequencing was carried out using naive CD8+ T cells sorted from blood. The CDR3 spells CASSYGEGIAYEQYF. The CDR3, as DNA: TGTGCCAGCAGCTACGGGGAGGGGATCGCCTACGAGCAGTACTTC.